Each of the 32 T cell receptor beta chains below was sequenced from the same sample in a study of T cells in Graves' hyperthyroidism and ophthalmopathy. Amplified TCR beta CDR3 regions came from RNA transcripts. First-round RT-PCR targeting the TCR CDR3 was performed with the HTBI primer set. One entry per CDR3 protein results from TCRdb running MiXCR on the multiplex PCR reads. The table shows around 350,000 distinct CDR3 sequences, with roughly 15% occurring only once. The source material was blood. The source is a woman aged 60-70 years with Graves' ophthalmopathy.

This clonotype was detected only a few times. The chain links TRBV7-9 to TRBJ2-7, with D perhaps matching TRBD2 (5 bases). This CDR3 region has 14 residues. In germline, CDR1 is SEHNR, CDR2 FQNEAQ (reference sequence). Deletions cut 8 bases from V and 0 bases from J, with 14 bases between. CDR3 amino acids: CASDRGWSSYEQYF. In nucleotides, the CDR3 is TGTGCCAGCGATCGAGGGTGGAGCTCCTACGAGCAGTACTTC. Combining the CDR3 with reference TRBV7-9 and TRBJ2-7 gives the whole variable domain DTGVSQNPRHKITKRGQNVTFRCDPISEHNRLYWYRQTLGQGPEFLTYFQNEAQLEKSRLLSDRFSAERPKGSFSTLEIQRTEQGDSAMYLCASDRGWSSYEQYFGPGTRLTVT.

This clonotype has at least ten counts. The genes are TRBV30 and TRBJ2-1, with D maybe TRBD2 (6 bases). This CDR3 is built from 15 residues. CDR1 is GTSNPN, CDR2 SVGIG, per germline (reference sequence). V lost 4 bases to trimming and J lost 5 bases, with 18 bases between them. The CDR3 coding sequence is TGTGCCTGGATTCTCGGCCTAGCGCCCAACAATGAGCAGTTCTTC. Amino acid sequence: CAWILGLAPNNEQFF.

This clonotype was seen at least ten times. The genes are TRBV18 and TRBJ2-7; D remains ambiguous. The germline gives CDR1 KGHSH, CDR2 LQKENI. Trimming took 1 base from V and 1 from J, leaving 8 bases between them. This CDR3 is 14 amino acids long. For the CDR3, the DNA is TGTGCCAGCTCACCACAGACCGATTCCTACGAGCAGTACTTC. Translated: CASSPQTDSYEQYF.

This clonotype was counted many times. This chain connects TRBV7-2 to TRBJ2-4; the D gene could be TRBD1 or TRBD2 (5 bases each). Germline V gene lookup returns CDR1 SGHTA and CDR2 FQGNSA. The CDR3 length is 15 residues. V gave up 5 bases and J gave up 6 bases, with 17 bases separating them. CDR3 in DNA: TGTGCCAGCAGCGGCCGGGACCAAAATAGAAACATTCAGTACTTC. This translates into CASSGRDQNRNIQYF.

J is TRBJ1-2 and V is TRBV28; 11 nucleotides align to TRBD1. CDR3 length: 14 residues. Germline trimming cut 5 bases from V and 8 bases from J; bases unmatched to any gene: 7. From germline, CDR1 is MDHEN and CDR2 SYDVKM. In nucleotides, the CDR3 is TGTGCCAGCAGTGCATTGGACAGGGGGCCCGGCTACACCTTC. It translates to CASSALDRGPGYTF.

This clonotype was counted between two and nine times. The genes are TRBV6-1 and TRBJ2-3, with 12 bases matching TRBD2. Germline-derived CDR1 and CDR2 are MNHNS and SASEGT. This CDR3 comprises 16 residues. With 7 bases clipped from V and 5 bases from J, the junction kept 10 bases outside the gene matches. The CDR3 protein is CASTLTSGSVQDTQYF. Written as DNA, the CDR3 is TGTGCCAGCACTCTGACTAGCGGGAGTGTACAAGATACGCAGTATTTT.

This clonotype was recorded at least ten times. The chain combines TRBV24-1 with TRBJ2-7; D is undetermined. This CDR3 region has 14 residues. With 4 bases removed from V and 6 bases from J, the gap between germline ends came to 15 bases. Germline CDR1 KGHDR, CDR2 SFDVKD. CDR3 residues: CATSEAAPPGEQYF. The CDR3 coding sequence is TGTGCCACCAGTGAGGCGGCGCCTCCGGGCGAGCAGTACTTC.

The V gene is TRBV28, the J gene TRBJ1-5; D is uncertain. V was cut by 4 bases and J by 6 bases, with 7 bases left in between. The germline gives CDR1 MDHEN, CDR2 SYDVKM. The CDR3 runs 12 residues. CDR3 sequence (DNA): TGTGCCAGCAGTTCCCTACCTCAGCCCCAGCATTTT. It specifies CASSSLPQPQHF.

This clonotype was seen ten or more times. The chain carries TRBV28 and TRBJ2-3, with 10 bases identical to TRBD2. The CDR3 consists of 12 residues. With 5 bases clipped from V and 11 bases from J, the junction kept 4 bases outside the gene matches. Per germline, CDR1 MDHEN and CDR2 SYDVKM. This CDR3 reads CASSRTSGVQYF. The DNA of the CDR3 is TGTGCCAGCAGTCGAACTAGCGGGGTGCAGTATTTT. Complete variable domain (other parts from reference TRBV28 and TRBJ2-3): DVKVTQSSRYLVKRTGEKVFLECVQDMDHENMFWYRQDPGLGLRLIYFSYDVKMKEKGDIPEGYSVSREKKERFSLILESASTNQTSMYLCASSRTSGVQYFGPGTRLTVL.

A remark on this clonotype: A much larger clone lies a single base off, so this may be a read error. In nucleotides, the CDR3 is TGTGCCAGCGGGGAACAGGACAGGGATTGGAACTATGGCTACACCTTC. It specifies CASGEQDRDWNYGYTF. This rearrangement joins TRBV6-2 or TRBV6-3 to TRBJ1-2; 8 bases match TRBD1. Germline loops: CDR1 MNHEY, CDR2 SVGEGT. This CDR3 is 16 amino acids long. V lost 8 bases and J lost 2; bases outside the gene matches: 13.

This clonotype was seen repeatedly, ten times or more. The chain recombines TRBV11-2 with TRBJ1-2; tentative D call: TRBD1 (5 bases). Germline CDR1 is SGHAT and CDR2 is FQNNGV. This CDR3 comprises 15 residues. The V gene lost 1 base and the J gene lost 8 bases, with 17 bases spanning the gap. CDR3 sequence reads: CASSLGFRDSAGYTF. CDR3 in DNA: TGTGCCAGCAGCTTAGGGTTTCGGGACTCCGCGGGCTACACCTTC.

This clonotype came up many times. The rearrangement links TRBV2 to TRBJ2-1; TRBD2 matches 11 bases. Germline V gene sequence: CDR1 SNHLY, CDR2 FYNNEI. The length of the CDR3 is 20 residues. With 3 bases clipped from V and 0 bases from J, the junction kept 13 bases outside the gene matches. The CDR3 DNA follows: TGTGCCAGCAGTGATTTCGCTAGCGGGAGGCCCAAGAGCTCCTACAATGAGCAGTTCTTC. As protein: CASSDFASGRPKSSYNEQFF.

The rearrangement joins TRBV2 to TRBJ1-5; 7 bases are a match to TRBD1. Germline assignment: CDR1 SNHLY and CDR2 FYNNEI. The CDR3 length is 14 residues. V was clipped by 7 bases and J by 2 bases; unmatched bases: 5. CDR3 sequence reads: CASIFDRGNQPQHF. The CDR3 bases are TGTGCCAGCATCTTCGACAGGGGCAATCAGCCCCAGCATTTT.

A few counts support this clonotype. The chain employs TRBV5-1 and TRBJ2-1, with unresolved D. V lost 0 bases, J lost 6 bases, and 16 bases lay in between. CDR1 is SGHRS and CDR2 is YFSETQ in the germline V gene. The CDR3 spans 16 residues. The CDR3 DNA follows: TGCGCCAGCAGCTTGGCCGGGTGGGAAACACTCAATGAGCAGTTCTTC. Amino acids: CASSLAGWETLNEQFF.

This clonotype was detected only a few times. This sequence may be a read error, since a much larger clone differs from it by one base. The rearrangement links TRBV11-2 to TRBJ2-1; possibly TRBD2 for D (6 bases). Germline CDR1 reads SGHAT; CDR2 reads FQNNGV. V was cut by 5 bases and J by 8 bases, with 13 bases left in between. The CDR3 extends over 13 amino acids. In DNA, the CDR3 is TGTGCCAGCAGCCGGGGGAGTGCGGATGAGCAGTTCTTC. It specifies CASSRGSADEQFF.

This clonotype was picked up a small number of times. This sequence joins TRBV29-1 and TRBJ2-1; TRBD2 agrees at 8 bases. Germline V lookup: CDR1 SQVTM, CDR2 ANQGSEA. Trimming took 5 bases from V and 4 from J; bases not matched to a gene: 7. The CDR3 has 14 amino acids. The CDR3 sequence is CSVRAGGRYNEQFF. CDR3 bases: TGCAGCGTTCGCGCGGGGGGACGTTACAATGAGCAGTTCTTC.

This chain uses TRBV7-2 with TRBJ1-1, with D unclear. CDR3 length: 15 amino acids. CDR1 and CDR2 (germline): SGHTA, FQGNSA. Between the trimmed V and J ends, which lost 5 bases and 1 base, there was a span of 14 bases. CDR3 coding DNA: TGTGCCAGCAGCCCCATCGGGGTGGGGAACACTGAAGCTTTCTTT. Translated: CASSPIGVGNTEAFF.

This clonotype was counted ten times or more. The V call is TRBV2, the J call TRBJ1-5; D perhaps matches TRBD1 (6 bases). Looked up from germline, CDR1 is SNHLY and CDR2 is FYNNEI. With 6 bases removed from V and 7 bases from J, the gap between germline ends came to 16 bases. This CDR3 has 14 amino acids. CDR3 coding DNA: TGTGCCAGCAGCGTTGGACAGCCCGGGCAGCCCCAGCATTTT. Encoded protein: CASSVGQPGQPQHF.

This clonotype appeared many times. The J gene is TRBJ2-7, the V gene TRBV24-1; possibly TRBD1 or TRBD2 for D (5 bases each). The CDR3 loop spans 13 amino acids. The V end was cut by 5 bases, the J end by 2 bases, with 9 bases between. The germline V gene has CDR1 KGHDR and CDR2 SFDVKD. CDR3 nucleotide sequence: TGTGCCACCAGTGGGGGACCCACCTACGAGCAGTACTTC. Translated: CATSGGPTYEQYF.

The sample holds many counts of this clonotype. CDR3 sequence (DNA): TGTGCCAGCAGTGACCTGGCCAGGGGTAGTGATCAGCCCCAGCATTTT. Encoded protein: CASSDLARGSDQPQHF. This rearrangement joins TRBV6-1 to TRBJ1-5; the D gene is possibly TRBD1 (6 bases). The V gene's germline CDR1 is MNHNS and CDR2 SASEGT. The CDR3 totals 16 residues. V lost 3 bases, J lost 5 bases, and 17 bases lay in between.

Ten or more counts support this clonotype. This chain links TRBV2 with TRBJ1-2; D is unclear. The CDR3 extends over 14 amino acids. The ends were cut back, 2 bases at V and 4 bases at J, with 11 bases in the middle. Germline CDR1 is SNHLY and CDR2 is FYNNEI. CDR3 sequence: CASSEKGLGYGYTF. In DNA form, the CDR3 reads TGTGCCAGCAGTGAAAAGGGCTTGGGCTATGGCTACACCTTC.

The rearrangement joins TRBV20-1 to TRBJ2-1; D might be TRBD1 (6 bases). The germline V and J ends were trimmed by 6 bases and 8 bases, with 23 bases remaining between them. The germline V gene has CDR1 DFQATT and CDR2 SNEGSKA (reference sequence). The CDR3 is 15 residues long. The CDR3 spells CSASGTTSWVDEQFF. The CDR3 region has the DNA TGCAGTGCCTCCGGGACAACCTCCTGGGTGGATGAGCAGTTCTTC.

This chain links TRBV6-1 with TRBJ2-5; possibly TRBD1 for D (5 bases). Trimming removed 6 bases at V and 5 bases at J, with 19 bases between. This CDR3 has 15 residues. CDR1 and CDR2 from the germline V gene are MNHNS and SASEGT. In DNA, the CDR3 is TGTGCCAGCAGAAATGGGGCAGGGTCCTTCGAGACCCAGTACTTC. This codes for CASRNGAGSFETQYF.

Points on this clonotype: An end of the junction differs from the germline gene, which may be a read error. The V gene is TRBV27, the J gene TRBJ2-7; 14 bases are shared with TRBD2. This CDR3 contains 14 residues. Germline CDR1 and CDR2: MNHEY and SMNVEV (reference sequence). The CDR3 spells CTSGTSGRSYEQYF. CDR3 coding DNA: TGTACCAGCGGGACTAGCGGGAGATCCTACGAGCAGTACTTC.

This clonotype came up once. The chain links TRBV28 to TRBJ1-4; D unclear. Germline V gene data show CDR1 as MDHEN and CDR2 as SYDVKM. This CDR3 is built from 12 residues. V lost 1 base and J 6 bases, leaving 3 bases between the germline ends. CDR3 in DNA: TGTGCCAGCAGTTTATATTATGAAAAACTGTTTTTT. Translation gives CASSLYYEKLFF.

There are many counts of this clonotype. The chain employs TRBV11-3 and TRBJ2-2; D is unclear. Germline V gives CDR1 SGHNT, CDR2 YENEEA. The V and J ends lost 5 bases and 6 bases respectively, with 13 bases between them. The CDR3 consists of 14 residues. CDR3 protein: CASSPQGIAGELFF. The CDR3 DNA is TGTGCCAGCAGCCCCCAAGGTATTGCCGGGGAGCTGTTTTTT.

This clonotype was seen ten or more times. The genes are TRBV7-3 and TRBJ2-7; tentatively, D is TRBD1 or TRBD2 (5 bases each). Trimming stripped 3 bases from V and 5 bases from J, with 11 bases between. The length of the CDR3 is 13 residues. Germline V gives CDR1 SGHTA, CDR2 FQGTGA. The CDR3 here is CASSFSQGHEQYF. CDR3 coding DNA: TGTGCCAGCAGCTTCAGTCAGGGACACGAGCAGTACTTC. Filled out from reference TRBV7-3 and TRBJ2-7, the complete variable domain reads GAGVSQTPSNKVTEKGKYVELRCDPISGHTALYWYRQSLGQGPEFLIYFQGTGAADDSGLPNDRFFAVRPEGSVSTLKIQRTERGDSAVYLCASSFSQGHEQYFGPGTRLTVT.

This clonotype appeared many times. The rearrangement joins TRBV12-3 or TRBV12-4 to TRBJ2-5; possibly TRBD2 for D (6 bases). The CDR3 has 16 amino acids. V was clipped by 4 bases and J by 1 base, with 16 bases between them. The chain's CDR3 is CASSSESGHLQETQYF. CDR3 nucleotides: TGTGCCAGCAGTTCCGAAAGCGGGCATCTCCAAGAGACCCAGTACTTC.

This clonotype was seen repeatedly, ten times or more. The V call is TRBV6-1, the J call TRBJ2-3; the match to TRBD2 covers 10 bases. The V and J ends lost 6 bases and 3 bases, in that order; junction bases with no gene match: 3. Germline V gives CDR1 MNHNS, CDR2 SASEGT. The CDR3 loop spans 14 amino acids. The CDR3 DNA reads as TGTGCCAGCAGGGTACTAGCGGGAACAGATACGCAGTATTTT. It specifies CASRVLAGTDTQYF.

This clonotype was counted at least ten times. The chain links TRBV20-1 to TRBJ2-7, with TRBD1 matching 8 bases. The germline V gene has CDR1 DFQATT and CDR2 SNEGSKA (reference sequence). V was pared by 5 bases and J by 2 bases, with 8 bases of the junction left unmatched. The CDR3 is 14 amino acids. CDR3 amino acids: CSAAGQGNPYEQYF. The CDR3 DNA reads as TGCAGTGCTGCAGGACAGGGCAACCCCTACGAGCAGTACTTC.

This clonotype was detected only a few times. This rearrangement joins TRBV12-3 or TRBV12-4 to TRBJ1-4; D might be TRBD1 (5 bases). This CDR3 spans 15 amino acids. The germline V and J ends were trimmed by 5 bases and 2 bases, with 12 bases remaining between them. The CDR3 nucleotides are TGTGCCAGCAGTCCCAGGGCACTTACTAATGAAAAACTGTTTTTT. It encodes CASSPRALTNEKLFF.

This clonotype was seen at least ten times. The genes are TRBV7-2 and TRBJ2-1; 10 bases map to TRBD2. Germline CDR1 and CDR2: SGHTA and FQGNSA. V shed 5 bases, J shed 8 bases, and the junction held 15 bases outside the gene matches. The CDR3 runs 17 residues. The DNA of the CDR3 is TGTGCCAGCAGCATGCAACCGGGACTAGCGTTAGGGGATGAGCAGTTCTTC. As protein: CASSMQPGLALGDEQFF.